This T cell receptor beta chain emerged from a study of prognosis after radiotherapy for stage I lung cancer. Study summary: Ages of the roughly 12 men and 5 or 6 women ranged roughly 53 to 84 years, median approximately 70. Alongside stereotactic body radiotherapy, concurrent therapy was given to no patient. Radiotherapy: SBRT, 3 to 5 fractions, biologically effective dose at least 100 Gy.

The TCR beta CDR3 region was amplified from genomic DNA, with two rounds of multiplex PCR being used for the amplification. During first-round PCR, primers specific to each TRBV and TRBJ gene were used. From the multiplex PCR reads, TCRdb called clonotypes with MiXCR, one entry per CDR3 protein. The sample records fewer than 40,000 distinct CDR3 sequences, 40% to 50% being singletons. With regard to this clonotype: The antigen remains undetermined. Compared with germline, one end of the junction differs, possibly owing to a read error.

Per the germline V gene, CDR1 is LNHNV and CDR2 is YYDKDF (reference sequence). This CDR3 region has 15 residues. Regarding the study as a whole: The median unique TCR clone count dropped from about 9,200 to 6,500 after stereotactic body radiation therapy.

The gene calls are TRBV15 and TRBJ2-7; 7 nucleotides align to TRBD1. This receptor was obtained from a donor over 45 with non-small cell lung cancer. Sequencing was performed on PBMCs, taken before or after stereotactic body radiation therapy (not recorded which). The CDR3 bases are TGTGCCACCGGCAGAGATCTAGGGGGCGCGGACGAGCAGTACTTC. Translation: CATGRDLGGADEQYF.